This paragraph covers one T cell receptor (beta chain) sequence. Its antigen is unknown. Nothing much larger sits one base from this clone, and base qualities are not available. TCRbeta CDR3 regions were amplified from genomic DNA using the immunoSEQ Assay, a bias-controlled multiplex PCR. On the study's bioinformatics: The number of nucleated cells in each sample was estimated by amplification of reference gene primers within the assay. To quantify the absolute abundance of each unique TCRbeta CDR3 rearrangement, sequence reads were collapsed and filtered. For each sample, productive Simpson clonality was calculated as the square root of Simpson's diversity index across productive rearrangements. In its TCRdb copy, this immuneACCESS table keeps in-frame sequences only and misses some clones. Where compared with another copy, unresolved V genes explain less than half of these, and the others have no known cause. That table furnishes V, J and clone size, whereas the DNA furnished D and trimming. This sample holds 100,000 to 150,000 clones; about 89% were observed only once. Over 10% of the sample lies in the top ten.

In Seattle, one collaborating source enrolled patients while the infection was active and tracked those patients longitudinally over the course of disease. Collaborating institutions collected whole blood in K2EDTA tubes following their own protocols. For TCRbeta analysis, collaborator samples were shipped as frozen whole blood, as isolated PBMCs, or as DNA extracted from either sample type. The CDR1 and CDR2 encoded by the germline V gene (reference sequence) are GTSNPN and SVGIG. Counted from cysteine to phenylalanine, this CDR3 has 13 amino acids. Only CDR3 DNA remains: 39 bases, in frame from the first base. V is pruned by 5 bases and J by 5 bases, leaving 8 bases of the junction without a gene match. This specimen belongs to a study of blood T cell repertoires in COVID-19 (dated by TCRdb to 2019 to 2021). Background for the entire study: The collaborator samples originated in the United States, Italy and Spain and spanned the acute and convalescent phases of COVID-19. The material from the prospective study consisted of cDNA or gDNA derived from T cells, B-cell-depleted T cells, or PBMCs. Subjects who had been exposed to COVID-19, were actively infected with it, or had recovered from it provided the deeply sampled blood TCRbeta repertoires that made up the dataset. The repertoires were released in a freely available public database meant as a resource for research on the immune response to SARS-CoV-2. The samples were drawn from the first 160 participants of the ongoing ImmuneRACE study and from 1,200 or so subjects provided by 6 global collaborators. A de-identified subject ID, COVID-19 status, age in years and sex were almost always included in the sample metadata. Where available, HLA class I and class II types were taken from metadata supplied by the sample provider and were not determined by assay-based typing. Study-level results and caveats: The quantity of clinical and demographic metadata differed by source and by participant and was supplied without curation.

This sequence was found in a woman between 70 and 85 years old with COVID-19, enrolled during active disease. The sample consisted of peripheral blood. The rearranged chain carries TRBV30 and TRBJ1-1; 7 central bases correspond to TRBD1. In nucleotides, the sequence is TGTGCCTGGGCAAGGGGGCGCGAGACTGAAGCTTTCTTT. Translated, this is CAWARGRETEAFF.